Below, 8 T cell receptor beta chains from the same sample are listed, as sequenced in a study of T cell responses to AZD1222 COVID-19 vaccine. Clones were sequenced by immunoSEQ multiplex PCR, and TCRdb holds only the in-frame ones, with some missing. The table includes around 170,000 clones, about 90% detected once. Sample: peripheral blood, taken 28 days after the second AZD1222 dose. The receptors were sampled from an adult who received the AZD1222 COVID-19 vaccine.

The CDR3 nucleotides read TGTGCCAGCAGCTCACTAGCGGGGGCCGTCACCGGGGAGCTGTTTTTT. Translated, it gives CASSSLAGAVTGELFF. The chain uses TRBV7-2 and TRBJ2-2; 11 bases are a match to TRBD2. CDR3 length: 16 residues. Germline assignment: CDR1 SGHTA and CDR2 FQGNSA. The trim removed 4 bases at V and 4 bases at J, leaving 5 bases unmatched.

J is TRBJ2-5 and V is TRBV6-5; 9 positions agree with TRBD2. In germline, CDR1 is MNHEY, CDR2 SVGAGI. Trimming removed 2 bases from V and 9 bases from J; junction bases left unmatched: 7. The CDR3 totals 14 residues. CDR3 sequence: CASSYAAGGPPQYF. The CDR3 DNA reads TGTGCCAGCAGTTACGCAGCGGGGGGCCCCCCCCAGTACTTC.

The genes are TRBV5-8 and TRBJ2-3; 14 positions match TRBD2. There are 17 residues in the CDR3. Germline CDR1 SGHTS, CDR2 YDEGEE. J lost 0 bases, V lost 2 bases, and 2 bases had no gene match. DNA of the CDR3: TGTGCCAGCAGCTTTGGACTAGCGGGGGGAAGCACAGATACGCAGTATTTT. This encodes CASSFGLAGGSTDTQYF.

CDR3 residues: CASSQAGARGETQYF. In DNA form, the CDR3 reads TGTGCCAGCAGCCAAGCGGGGGCCCGGGGGGAGACCCAGTACTTC. V gene TRBV7-9 combines with J gene TRBJ2-5; 8 bases map to TRBD2. The length of the CDR3 is 15 residues. Unmatched junction bases numbered 10, after V lost 5 bases and J lost 5 bases. Germline-derived CDR1 and CDR2 are SEHNR and FQNEAQ (reference sequence).

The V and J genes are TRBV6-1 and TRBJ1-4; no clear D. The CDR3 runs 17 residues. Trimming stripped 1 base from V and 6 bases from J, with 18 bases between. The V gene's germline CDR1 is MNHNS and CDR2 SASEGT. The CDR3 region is CASSEVPISGSYEKLFF. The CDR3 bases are TGTGCCAGCAGTGAAGTCCCTATTAGTGGGTCCTATGAAAAACTGTTTTTT.

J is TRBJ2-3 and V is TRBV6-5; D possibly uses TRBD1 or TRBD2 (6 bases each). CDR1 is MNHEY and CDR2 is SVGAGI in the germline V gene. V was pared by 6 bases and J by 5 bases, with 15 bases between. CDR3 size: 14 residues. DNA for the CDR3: TGTGCCAGCAGATGGGGGGCTCCCAAAGATACGCAGTATTTT. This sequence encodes CASRWGAPKDTQYF.

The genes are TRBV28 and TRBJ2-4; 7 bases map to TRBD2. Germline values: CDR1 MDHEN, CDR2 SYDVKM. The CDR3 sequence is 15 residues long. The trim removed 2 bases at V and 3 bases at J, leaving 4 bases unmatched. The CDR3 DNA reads TGTGCCAGCAGTTTAAGCGGGGCGGGCAAAAACATTCAGTACTTC. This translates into CASSLSGAGKNIQYF.

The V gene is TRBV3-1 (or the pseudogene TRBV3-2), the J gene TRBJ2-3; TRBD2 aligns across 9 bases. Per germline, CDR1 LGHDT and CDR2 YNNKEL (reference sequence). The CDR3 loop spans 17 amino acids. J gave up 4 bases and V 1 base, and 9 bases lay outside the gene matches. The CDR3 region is CASSQGPSGVGSDTQYF. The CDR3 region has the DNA TGTGCCAGCAGCCAAGGTCCTAGCGGGGTGGGATCAGATACGCAGTATTTT.